Below are 27 T cell receptor beta chains sequenced from a single sample in a study of blood T cell repertoires in COVID-19. The repertoire was sequenced with immunoSEQ multiplex PCR; TCRdb's copy has only in-frame clones and lacks some. The sample has 150,000 or so clones; about 85% are singletons. Sequencing was performed on peripheral blood. These TCRs come from an older man who had recovered from COVID-19.

V and J are TRBV18 and TRBJ2-7, with D unresolved. Between the trimmed V and J ends, which lost 3 bases and 0 bases, there was a span of 6 bases. Germline lookup yields CDR1 KGHSH and CDR2 LQKENI. This CDR3 comprises 13 residues. The chain's CDR3 is CASSPGSSYEQYF. The DNA for the CDR3 is TGTGCCAGCTCACCGGGCAGCTCCTACGAGCAGTACTTC.

This chain links TRBV13 with TRBJ2-7, with 8 nucleotides matching TRBD1. The CDR3 runs 14 residues. V was clipped by 3 bases and J by 6 bases; unmatched bases: 7. The V gene's germline CDR1 is PRHDT and CDR2 FYEKMQ (reference sequence). CDR3 protein: CASSLGRGRGEQYF. In DNA, the CDR3 is TGTGCCAGCAGCTTGGGCAGGGGGCGCGGCGAGCAGTACTTC.

V is TRBV14 and J is TRBJ1-6, with a possible D match to TRBD1 (5 bases). V lost 5 bases and J lost 0, with 11 bases in between. Looked up from germline, CDR1 is SGHDN and CDR2 is FVKESK. The length of the CDR3 is 16 residues. CDR3 in DNA: TGTGCCAGCAGCTACCGGGGGAACTCCTATAATTCACCCCTCCACTTT. Residues: CASSYRGNSYNSPLHF.

This chain uses TRBV5-4 with TRBJ2-7, with 8 nucleotides matching TRBD1. This CDR3 has 14 residues. Unmatched junction bases numbered 4, after V lost 3 bases and J lost 2 bases. Germline V lookup: CDR1 SGHNT, CDR2 YYREEE (reference sequence). The chain's CDR3 is CASSSTGAAYEQYF. The CDR3, as DNA: TGTGCCAGCAGCTCGACAGGGGCGGCCTACGAGCAGTACTTC.

V is TRBV29-1 and J is TRBJ2-1; 8 bases align to TRBD2. The V gene end was trimmed by 0 bases and the J gene end by 8 bases; junction bases not matched to a gene: 0. Germline assignment: CDR1 SQVTM and CDR2 ANQGSEA. CDR3 length equals 12 residues. The CDR3 loop reads CSVEEAGDEQFF. CDR3 in DNA: TGCAGCGTTGAAGAAGCGGGAGATGAGCAGTTCTTC.

The chain uses TRBV11-2 and TRBJ2-3, with 7 positions matching TRBD2. CDR1 is SGHAT, CDR2 FQNNGV, per germline. The V segment lost 8 bases and the J segment 0 bases; nucleotides outside the gene matches: 14. The CDR3 is made up of 17 amino acids. CDR3 sequence: CASAKSRLAGSTDTQYF. The CDR3 nucleotides read TGTGCCAGCGCCAAATCCCGACTAGCAGGTAGCACAGATACGCAGTATTTT.

The V gene is TRBV4-3, the J gene TRBJ2-3, with TRBD2 matching 10 bases. Germline CDR1 and CDR2: LGHNA and YSLEER. Trimming took 1 base from V and 7 from J; bases not matched to a gene: 11. The CDR3 has 17 residues. The CDR3 sequence: CASSQGVPSGRLNTQYF. The DNA of the CDR3 is TGCGCCAGCAGCCAAGGTGTTCCTAGCGGGAGATTAAATACGCAGTATTTT.

V and J are TRBV5-1 and TRBJ2-7; the D gene is possibly TRBD2 (5 bases). V was clipped by 0 bases and J by 3 bases, with 13 bases between them. The V gene's germline CDR1 is SGHRS and CDR2 YFSETQ. The CDR3 length is 15 residues. CDR3 coding DNA: TGCGCCAGCAGCTTGGGGGCGGGCTTGGTCTACGAGCAGTACTTC. It encodes CASSLGAGLVYEQYF.

This sequence joins TRBV6-5 and TRBJ2-5; 8 bases are shared with TRBD2. With V trimmed by 5 bases and J by 5 bases, 10 bases remained unmatched. This CDR3 is 15 amino acids long. Germline values: CDR1 MNHEY, CDR2 SVGAGI. The CDR3 spells CASSPRGLGGETQYF. DNA for the CDR3: TGTGCCAGCAGTCCCAGGGGACTAGGCGGCGAGACCCAGTACTTC.

The sample holds a few counts of this clone. The DNA of the CDR3 is TGTGCCAGCAGCCCGGGACTAGCGGCGAGAGATACGCAGTATTTT. Amino acids: CASSPGLAARDTQYF. The rearrangement links TRBV5-4 to TRBJ2-3; TRBD2 aligns across 11 bases. V trimming: 4 bases; J trimming: 5 bases; junction bases outside the gene matches: 6. The CDR3 length is 15 residues. Germline V gives CDR1 SGHNT, CDR2 YYREEE (reference sequence).

Note on this clone: A read error may produce the germline difference seen at one junction end. V and J are TRBV3-1 (or the pseudogene TRBV3-2) and TRBJ2-4; TRBD1 matches 8 bases. This CDR3 region has 13 residues. The germline CDR1 and CDR2 sequences are LGHDT and YNNKEL (reference sequence). CDR3 in DNA: TGTGCCAGCAGCCAAGGTCGGACAGGGCCCTCGATCTTC. This codes for CASSQGRTGPSIF.

The rearrangement joins TRBV5-1 to TRBJ2-3; 10 positions match TRBD1. CDR3 length equals 16 residues. CDR1 is SGHRS and CDR2 is YFSETQ in the germline V gene. Trimming cost V 4 bases and J 3 bases; bases outside gene matches: 8. The CDR3 protein is CASSGHRDRGTDTQYF. The DNA for the CDR3 is TGCGCCAGCAGCGGGCACCGGGACAGGGGAACAGATACGCAGTATTTT. Together with reference TRBV5-1 and TRBJ2-3, the CDR3 gives the full variable domain: KAGVTQTPRYLIKTRGQQVTLSCSPISGHRSVSWYQQTPGQGLQFLFEYFSETQRNKGNFPGRFSGRQFSNSRSEMNVSTLELGDSALYLCASSGHRDRGTDTQYFGPGTRLTVL.

The chain combines TRBV6-1 with TRBJ2-1, with 9 bases that match TRBD1. The CDR3 has 16 amino acids. After removal of 2 bases from V and 1 base from J, the junction contained 3 bases not matched to a gene. CDR1 and CDR2 from the germline V gene are MNHNS and SASEGT. The chain's CDR3 is CASSERGTGSYNEQFF. In nucleotides, the CDR3 is TGTGCCAGCAGTGAACGTGGGACAGGGTCCTACAATGAGCAGTTCTTC.

The chain employs TRBV4-2 and TRBJ1-2; perhaps TRBD1 as D (6 bases). CDR1 is LGHNA, CDR2 YNFKEQ, per germline. V lost 1 base and J 4 bases, leaving 16 bases between the germline ends. The CDR3 extends over 16 amino acids. For the CDR3, the DNA is TGTGCCAGCAGCCAAGGGGATTTACAGGGTAGCTATGGCTACACCTTC. Its translation: CASSQGDLQGSYGYTF.

The chain links TRBV7-9 to TRBJ2-2; D is possibly TRBD1 (6 bases). This CDR3 has 16 amino acids. V shed 5 bases and J shed 6 bases, with 19 bases lying between them. CDR1 SEHNR and CDR2 FQNEAQ come from the germline V gene (reference sequence). This chain's CDR3 is CASSRQGGIRPGELFF. The CDR3, as DNA: TGTGCCAGCAGCCGCCAAGGGGGTATCCGACCCGGGGAGCTGTTTTTT. Together with reference TRBV7-9 and TRBJ2-2, the CDR3 gives the full variable domain: DTGVSQNPRHKITKRGQNVTFRCDPISEHNRLYWYRQTLGQGPEFLTYFQNEAQLEKSRLLSDRFSAERPKGSFSTLEIQRTEQGDSAMYLCASSRQGGIRPGELFFGEGSRLTVL.

About this clone: The sample contains more than one DNA sequence encoding this CDR3. The chain employs TRBV5-6 and TRBJ1-1; D might be TRBD1 (5 bases). CDR1 is SGHDT, CDR2 YYEEEE, per germline. V dropped 0 bases and J dropped 4 bases, with 10 bases sitting between them. This CDR3 spans 14 amino acids. CDR3 sequence: CASSLAGGGTEAFF. As DNA, the CDR3 is TGTGCCAGCAGCTTGGCGGGGGGTGGCACTGAAGCTTTCTTT. The full variable domain, in which reference TRBV5-6 and TRBJ1-1 provide the parts outside the CDR3, is DAGVTQSPTHLIKTRGQQVTLRCSPKSGHDTVSWYQQALGQGPQFIFQYYEEEERQRGNFPDRFSGHQFPNYSSELNVNALLLGDSALYLCASSLAGGGTEAFFGQGTRLTVV.

This clone is a singleton in its sample. The chain couples TRBV7-2 to TRBJ2-5; D is ambiguous. V lost 1 base and J lost 4, with 10 bases in between. Germline loops: CDR1 SGHTA, CDR2 FQGNSA. This CDR3 comprises 14 residues. The CDR3: CASSLGTSRETQYF. The DNA of the CDR3 is TGTGCCAGCAGCTTAGGCACCTCCAGAGAGACCCAGTACTTC.

This clone was observed a single time. The V call is TRBV27, the J call TRBJ2-7; TRBD1 matches 9 bases. Germline V lookup: CDR1 MNHEY, CDR2 SMNVEV (reference sequence). The V gene end was trimmed by 5 bases and the J gene end by 3 bases; junction bases not matched to a gene: 11. There are 16 residues in the CDR3. CDR3 DNA: TGTGCCAGCAGTCTCGGGGACAGGGAGGCCGTCTACGAGCAGTACTTC. Its translation: CASSLGDREAVYEQYF.

This clone was seen only a few times. This chain uses TRBV2 with TRBJ2-7, with 10 bases fitting TRBD1. Trimming cost V 8 bases and J 6 bases; bases outside gene matches: 4. The CDR3 is 12 amino acids. The germline V gene has CDR1 SNHLY and CDR2 FYNNEI. For the CDR3, the DNA is TGTGCCAGCTCCGGGACAGGGGCCGAGCAGTACTTC. It specifies CASSGTGAEQYF.

The chain carries TRBV21-1 and TRBJ2-7; TRBD1, the D gene given by the table, was not confirmed from the DNA. TRBV21-1 is described as a pseudogene. This CDR3 is 13 amino acids long. CDR3: CASRRGHRSEQYF. DNA of the CDR3: TGTGCCAGCCGCAGGGGACATCGGTCCGAGCAGTACTTC.

V is TRBV6-5 and J is TRBJ2-2, with TRBD2 identical over 12 bases. This CDR3 is built from 15 residues. CDR1 is MNHEY and CDR2 is SVGAGI in the germline V gene. With V trimmed by 6 bases and J by 4 bases, 3 bases remained unmatched. DNA of the CDR3: TGTGCCAGCAGGGCTAGCGGGAGGGTCACCGGGGAGCTGTTTTTT. It is translated as CASRASGRVTGELFF.

This chain connects TRBV7-2 to TRBJ2-7; the D gene is possibly TRBD2 (6 bases). V lost 5 bases to trimming and J lost 2 bases, with 13 bases between them. The CDR3 runs to 14 residues. Per germline, CDR1 SGHTA and CDR2 FQGNSA. CDR3 nucleotides: TGTGCCAGCAGCCCGGGTAGCGGTCCCTACGAGCAGTACTTC. It codes for CASSPGSGPYEQYF. Full variable domain (remainder filled in from reference TRBV7-2 and TRBJ2-7): GAGVSQSPSNKVTEKGKDVELRCDPISGHTALYWYRQSLGQGLEFLIYFQGNSAPDKSGLPSDRFSAERTGGSVSTLTIQRTQQEDSAVYLCASSPGSGPYEQYFGPGTRLTVT.

The chain links TRBV5-4 to TRBJ2-7; 10 bases agree with TRBD2. The CDR3 length is 14 residues. The germline V gene encodes CDR1 SGHNT and CDR2 YYREEE (reference sequence). Trimming took 4 bases from V and 5 from J; bases not matched to a gene: 6. The CDR3 protein is CASSLGTSVNEQYF. In DNA form, the CDR3 reads TGTGCCAGCAGCCTAGGGACTAGCGTCAACGAGCAGTACTTC.

This rearrangement joins TRBV29-1 to TRBJ2-3, with 7 positions matching TRBD2. The germline V gene has CDR1 SQVTM and CDR2 ANQGSEA. The CDR3 has 14 residues. The CDR3: CRVGGAGSTDTQYF. CDR3 nucleotide sequence: TGCAGAGTAGGTGGAGCGGGAAGCACAGATACGCAGTATTTT.

Remarks on this clone: Distinct nucleotide sequences in the sample also encode this CDR3. V gene TRBV28 combines with J gene TRBJ1-1; 7 bases agree with TRBD1. CDR1 and CDR2 from the germline V gene are MDHEN and SYDVKM. This CDR3 is built from 14 residues. J gave up 1 base and V 3 bases, and 2 bases lay outside the gene matches. The CDR3 sequence is CASSLGTANTEAFF. The CDR3 DNA reads as TGTGCCAGCAGTTTGGGGACAGCGAACACTGAAGCTTTCTTT. Drawing the rest from reference TRBV28 and TRBJ1-1, the complete variable domain is DVKVTQSSRYLVKRTGEKVFLECVQDMDHENMFWYRQDPGLGLRLIYFSYDVKMKEKGDIPEGYSVSREKKERFSLILESASTNQTSMYLCASSLGTANTEAFFGQGTRLTVV.

V and J are TRBV19 and TRBJ2-7; possibly TRBD1 for D (6 bases). V was shortened by 7 bases and J by 2 bases, with 15 bases between the two germline ends. The CDR3 extends over 14 amino acids. Germline values: CDR1 LNHDA, CDR2 SQIVND (reference sequence). CDR3 protein: CASTPPDRPYEQYF. The CDR3 DNA reads TGTGCCAGTACCCCACCTGACAGGCCCTACGAGCAGTACTTC.

This clone was detected only once. The chain carries TRBV6-5 and TRBJ2-5; possible D gene TRBD1, 6 bases. The CDR3 covers 13 residues. V was shortened by 6 bases and J by 5 bases, with 13 bases between the two germline ends. Germline V gives CDR1 MNHEY, CDR2 SVGAGI. The CDR3 loop is CASRLGQLETQYF. The CDR3 DNA sequence: TGTGCCAGCAGGCTAGGACAGCTGGAGACCCAGTACTTC.